These 9 T cell receptor beta chains were sequenced from one sample in a study of T cell repertoires in cytomegalovirus infection. Their antigens remain unidentified. TCRdb re-called the reads through MiXCR, storing one row per CDR3 protein. The sample has some 200,000 distinct CDR3 sequences; about 39% are singletons. The specimen comprised CD8+ T cells from cultured PBMCs, sampled from culture after CMV antigen stimulation. The receptors derive from a human donor in good health (CMV status not recorded). Some clones in this sample may be carry-over from other donors' samples.

A few counts support this clonotype. The genes are TRBV7-6 and TRBJ1-5, with unresolved D. Germline V gene sequence: CDR1 SGHVS, CDR2 FNYEAQ. V was clipped by 2 bases and J by 5 bases, with 7 bases between them. The CDR3 has 13 residues. CDR3 DNA sequence: TGTGCCAGCAGCTTATGGGATCATCAGCCCCAGCATTTT. It is translated as CASSLWDHQPQHF.

This clonotype was seen ten or more times. This sequence joins TRBV7-2 and TRBJ2-1, with TRBD2 matching 12 bases. The germline V gene has CDR1 SGHTA and CDR2 FQGNSA. V gave up 1 base and J gave up 8 bases; unmatched junction bases: 9. This CDR3 comprises 17 residues. CDR3 coding DNA: TGTGCCAGCAGCTTAGTCTTCAAGACTAGCGGGGGCGATGAGCAGTTCTTC. Translated, it gives CASSLVFKTSGGDEQFF. Together with reference TRBV7-2 and TRBJ2-1, the CDR3 gives the full variable domain: GAGVSQSPSNKVTEKGKDVELRCDPISGHTALYWYRQSLGQGLEFLIYFQGNSAPDKSGLPSDRFSAERTGGSVSTLTIQRTQQEDSAVYLCASSLVFKTSGGDEQFFGPGTRLTVL.

This clonotype was found a few times. V and J are TRBV4-2 and TRBJ1-5, with D maybe TRBD1 (5 bases). The V gene's germline CDR1 is LGHNA and CDR2 YNFKEQ. The CDR3 runs 14 residues. V lost 4 bases and J lost 6, with 13 bases in between. The CDR3 DNA follows: TGTGCCAGCAGCCCACCAGGGTCTGGTCAGCCCCAGCATTTT. It yields the protein CASSPPGSGQPQHF.

The sample holds a few counts of this clonotype. The chain couples TRBV7-6 to TRBJ2-3; 10 positions match TRBD2. Per the germline V gene, CDR1 is SGHVS and CDR2 is FNYEAQ. This CDR3 is 17 amino acids long. The V gene end was trimmed by 0 bases and the J gene end by 4 bases; junction bases not matched to a gene: 7. This CDR3 reads CASSLARASGSADTQYF. CDR3 sequence (DNA): TGTGCCAGCAGCTTAGCAAGGGCTAGCGGGAGCGCAGATACGCAGTATTTT.

This clonotype rates as large. CDR3 nucleotides: TGTGCCAGCAGTGAATTTCGTAGTCGGGGACAGCAAGAGACCCAGTACTTC. This codes for CASSEFRSRGQQETQYF. The J gene is TRBJ2-5, the V gene TRBV6-1; 7 bases match TRBD1. Germline lookup yields CDR1 MNHNS and CDR2 SASEGT. V lost 2 bases and J lost 2; bases outside the gene matches: 11. This CDR3 contains 17 residues.

This clonotype was seen more than once but under ten times. The chain is built from TRBV12-3 or TRBV12-4 and TRBJ2-3, with no clear D. Trimming pared 4 bases from V and 3 bases from J, leaving 11 bases between. The CDR3 contains 14 residues. CDR3 DNA: TGTGCCAGCAGTTCGCCTCAGATGACAGATACGCAGTATTTT. Protein: CASSSPQMTDTQYF.

V is TRBV4-1 and J is TRBJ1-1, with D possibly TRBD1 on 5 matching bases. Trimming pared 0 bases from V and 5 bases from J, leaving 13 bases between. The CDR3 is made up of 15 amino acids. Germline CDR1 reads MGHRA; CDR2 reads YSYEKL. CDR3 amino acids: CASSQDSGKVTEAFF. The CDR3 DNA reads TGCGCCAGCAGCCAAGACTCAGGGAAGGTGACTGAAGCTTTCTTT.

The V gene is TRBV20-1, the J gene TRBJ2-7; the D gene is possibly TRBD1 (6 bases). This CDR3 has 14 residues. Germline values: CDR1 DFQATT, CDR2 SNEGSKA (reference sequence). Trimming removed 5 bases at V and 2 bases at J, with 16 bases between. The CDR3 here is CSAGGKDSTYEQYF. The CDR3 nucleotides are TGCAGTGCTGGTGGAAAGGACAGCACCTACGAGCAGTACTTC.

The chain combines TRBV6-4 with TRBJ2-5; 7 positions agree with TRBD2. CDR1 and CDR2 (germline): MRHNA, SNTAGT. Unmatched junction bases numbered 4, after V lost 2 bases and J lost 1 base. The length of the CDR3 is 15 residues. The CDR3 region has the DNA TGTGCCAGCAGTGACCAAGCTAGCGGCCAAGAGACCCAGTACTTC. Translation: CASSDQASGQETQYF.